The 11 T cell receptor beta chains below come from one sample, sequenced in a study of T cells in women clearing cervical HPV infection. The data were produced by immunoSEQ multiplex PCR, yet TCRdb's version contains in-frame clones alone and is incomplete. The sample totals about 15,000 clones. Input material: blood buffy coat. These TCRs come from a woman between 18 and 75 years old with a cervical HPV16 infection that either progressed to CIN3+ or cleared (not recorded which).

Note on this clone: The CDR3 end lies 3 residues beyond the end of the read and is filled in from the germline J gene. This sequence joins TRBV7-8 and TRBJ2-6; D remains unclear. The CDR3 is made up of 15 amino acids. V was shortened by 2 bases and J by 0 bases, with 5 bases between the two germline ends. CDR1 is SGHVS and CDR2 is FQNEAQ in the germline V gene. CDR3 protein: CASSLTGSGANVLTF. The covered CDR3 bases are TGTGCCAGCAGCTTAACGGGCTCTGGGGCCAACGTC.

To note about this clone: Sequencing ends 3 residues short of the CDR3 end; the germline J gene provides the rest. The rearrangement joins TRBV6-2 or TRBV6-3 to TRBJ1-1; no firm D call. This CDR3 has 14 residues. Germline V gene lookup returns CDR1 MNHEY and CDR2 SVGEGT. The sequenced CDR3 bases are TGTGCCAGCAACTCGATGCCCCGACAAGCACAA. Protein product: CASNSMPRQAQ. The entire CDR3 protein is CASNSMPRQAQAFF.

As to this clone: The CDR3 goes on 3 residues after the read ends, and that part is filled in from the germline J gene. V and J are TRBV29-1 and TRBJ2-7; D ambiguous. Germline V gene sequence: CDR1 SQVTM, CDR2 ANQGSEA. The CDR3 loop spans 10 amino acids. Trimming cost V 3 bases and J 6 bases, with 6 bases left between them. The CDR3 region is CSVDSGEQYF. CDR3 DNA (partial): TGCAGCGTTGACTCGGGCGAG.

About this clone itself: One junction end does not reproduce the germline sequence, and a read error may be involved. The read halts 3 residues ahead of the CDR3 end, with the missing end drawn from the germline J gene. The chain joins TRBV4-1 to TRBJ2-1; 10 bases map to TRBD2. The CDR3 covers 16 residues. CDR1 and CDR2 (germline): MGHRA, YSYEKL. The chain's CDR3 is CTSSQSQREGYNEQFF. CDR3 bases read: TGCACCAGCAGCCAATCGCAGCGGGAGGGCTATAATGAG.

As to this clone: The read gets to within 3 residues of the CDR3 end, and the germline J gene fills in the rest. V is TRBV28 and J is TRBJ2-5; no firm D call. Germline CDR1 and CDR2: MDHEN and SYDVKM. CDR3 size: 15 residues. V shed 6 bases and J shed 4 bases, with 18 bases lying between them. CDR3 DNA, as far as it was read: TGTGCCAGCAGCCCCACCCAAGGGCTTGGAGAGACC. Translated: CASSPTQGLGET. The CDR3 reads in full as CASSPTQGLGETQYF.

About this clone itself: Coverage ceases 3 residues before the CDR3 finishes, and the germline J gene fills in the end. The V gene is TRBV7-2, the J gene TRBJ2-7, with a tentative D call TRBD1 (5 bases). Deletions cut 2 bases from V and 6 bases from J, with 17 bases between. The germline gives CDR1 SGHTA, CDR2 FQGNSA. The CDR3 loop spans 15 amino acids. The DNA read from the CDR3 is TGTGCCAGCAGCTTATCCCCAGGGCAAAATATCGAG. Protein product: CASSLSPGQNIE. The CDR3 in its entirety is CASSLSPGQNIEQYF.

Notes on this clone: With the read ending 3 residues before the CDR3 end, the germline J gene is used to fill in that end. This chain joins TRBV20-1 and TRBJ2-5, with 14 nucleotides matching TRBD2. V lost 5 bases to trimming and J lost 5 bases; unmatched junction nucleotides: 7. Germline V gene lookup returns CDR1 DFQATT and CDR2 SNEGSKA (reference sequence). This CDR3 has 15 amino acids. The CDR3: CSAPTWTSGGETQYF. The CDR3 DNA, read in part, is TGCAGTGCTCCCACCTGGACTAGCGGGGGGGAGACC.

Of note for this clone: The CDR3 is cut off 3 residues early in the read; its end comes from the germline J gene. The J gene is TRBJ2-1, the V gene TRBV13, with D tentatively TRBD2 (5 bases). The germline gives CDR1 PRHDT, CDR2 FYEKMQ (reference sequence). The CDR3 is 14 residues long. Trimming left V 1 base short and J 7 bases short, with 11 bases between. The covered CDR3 bases are TGTGCCAGCAGCTTAGTACTAGATAGGAATGAG. Translation: CASSLVLDRNE. The complete CDR3 protein is CASSLVLDRNEQFF.

For this clone: Read data end 3 residues before the CDR3 end; the end is taken from the germline J gene. The V gene is TRBV2, the J gene TRBJ2-7; 8 bases match TRBD2. Losses at the gene ends were 6 bases for V and 1 base for J; bases not matched to a gene: 5. CDR3 length: 14 residues. CDR1 is SNHLY and CDR2 is FYNNEI in the germline V gene. The part of the CDR3 DNA that was read is TGTGCCAGCAGGACACTAGCGGATTCCTACGAG. Translated: CASRTLADSYE. The CDR3 as a whole reads CASRTLADSYEQYF.

As to this clone: Read data end 3 residues before the CDR3 end; the end is taken from the germline J gene. The chain uses TRBV6-2 or TRBV6-3 and TRBJ2-3, with D tentatively TRBD1 (5 bases). Per the germline V gene, CDR1 is MNHEY and CDR2 is SVGEGT. The CDR3 is 12 amino acids. The V end was cut by 8 bases, the J end by 2 bases, with 8 bases between. CDR3 in amino acids: CASGANTDTQYF. The sequenced part of the CDR3 DNA is TGTGCCAGCGGGGCGAACACAGATACG.

The CDR3 loop reads CASSAYRGRETQYF. The DNA read from the CDR3 is TGCGCCAGCAGCGCGTACAGGGGGCGAGAGACC. V and J are TRBV5-1 and TRBJ2-5; 9 bases line up with TRBD1. Read coverage stops 3 residues before the CDR3 terminus; the germline J gene supplies the remainder. Germline loops: CDR1 SGHRS, CDR2 YFSETQ. The junction had 5 bases not matched to a gene; V was cut back by 4 bases and J by 4 bases. This CDR3 is built from 14 residues.